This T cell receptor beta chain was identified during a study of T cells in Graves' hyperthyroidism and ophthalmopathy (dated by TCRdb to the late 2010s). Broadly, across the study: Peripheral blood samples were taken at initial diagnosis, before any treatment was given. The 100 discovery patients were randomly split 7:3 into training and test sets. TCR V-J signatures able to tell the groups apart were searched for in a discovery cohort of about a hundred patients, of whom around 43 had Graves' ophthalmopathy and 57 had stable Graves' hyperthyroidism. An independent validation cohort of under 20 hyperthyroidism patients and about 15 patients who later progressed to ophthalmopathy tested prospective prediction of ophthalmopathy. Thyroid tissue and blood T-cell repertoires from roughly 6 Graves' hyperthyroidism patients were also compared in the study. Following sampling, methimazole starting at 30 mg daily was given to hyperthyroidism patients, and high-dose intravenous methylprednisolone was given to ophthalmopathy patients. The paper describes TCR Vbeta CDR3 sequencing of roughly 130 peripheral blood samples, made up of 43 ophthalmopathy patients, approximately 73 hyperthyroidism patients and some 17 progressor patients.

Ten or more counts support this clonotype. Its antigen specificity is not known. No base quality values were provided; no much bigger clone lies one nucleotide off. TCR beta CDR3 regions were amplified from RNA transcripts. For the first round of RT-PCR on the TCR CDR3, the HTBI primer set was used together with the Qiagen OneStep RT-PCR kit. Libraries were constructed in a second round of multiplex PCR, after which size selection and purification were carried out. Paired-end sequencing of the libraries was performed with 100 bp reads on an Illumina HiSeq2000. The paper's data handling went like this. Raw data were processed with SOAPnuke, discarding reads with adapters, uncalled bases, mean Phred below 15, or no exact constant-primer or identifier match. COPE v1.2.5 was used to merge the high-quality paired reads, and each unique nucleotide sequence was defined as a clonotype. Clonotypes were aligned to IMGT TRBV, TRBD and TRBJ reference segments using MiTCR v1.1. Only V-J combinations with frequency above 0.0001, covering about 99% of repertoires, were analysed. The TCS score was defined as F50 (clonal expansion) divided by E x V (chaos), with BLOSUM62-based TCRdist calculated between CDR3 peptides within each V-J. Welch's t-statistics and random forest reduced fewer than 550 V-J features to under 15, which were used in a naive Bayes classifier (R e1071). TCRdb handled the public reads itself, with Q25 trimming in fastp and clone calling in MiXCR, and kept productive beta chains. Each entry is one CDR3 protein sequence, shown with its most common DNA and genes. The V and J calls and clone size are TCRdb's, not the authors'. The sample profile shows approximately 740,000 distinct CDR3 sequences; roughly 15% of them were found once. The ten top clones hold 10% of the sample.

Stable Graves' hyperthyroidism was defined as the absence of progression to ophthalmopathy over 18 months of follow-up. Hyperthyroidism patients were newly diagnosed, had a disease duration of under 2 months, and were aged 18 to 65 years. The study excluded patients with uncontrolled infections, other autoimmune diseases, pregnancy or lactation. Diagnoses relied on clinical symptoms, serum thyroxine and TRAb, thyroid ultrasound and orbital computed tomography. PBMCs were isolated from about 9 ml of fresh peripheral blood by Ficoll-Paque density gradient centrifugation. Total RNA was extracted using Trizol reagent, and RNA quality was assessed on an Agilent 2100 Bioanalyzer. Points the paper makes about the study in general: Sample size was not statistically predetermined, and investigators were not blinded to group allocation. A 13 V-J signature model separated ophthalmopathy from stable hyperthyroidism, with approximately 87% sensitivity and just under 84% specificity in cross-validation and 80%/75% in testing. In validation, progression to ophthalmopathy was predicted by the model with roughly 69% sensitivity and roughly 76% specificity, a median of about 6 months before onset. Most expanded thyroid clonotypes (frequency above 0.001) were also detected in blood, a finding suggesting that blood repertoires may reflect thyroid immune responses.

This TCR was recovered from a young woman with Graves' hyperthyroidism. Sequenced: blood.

CDR3 reads: CSVTSGTGGRYEQYF. The nucleotides read TGCAGCGTCACCTCCGGGACAGGGGGCAGGTACGAGCAGTACTTC. The chain was built from TRBV29-1 and TRBJ2-7; TRBD1 aligns with 12 central bases. Including cysteine and phenylalanine, the CDR3 has 15 amino acids. Only the CDR3 part of the read is kept: 45 bases, read in frame from the first base. Per the germline V gene, SQVTM is the CDR1 and ANQGSEA is the CDR2. Compared with germline, V lacks 6 bases and J lacks 4 bases; bases without a gene match: 10.